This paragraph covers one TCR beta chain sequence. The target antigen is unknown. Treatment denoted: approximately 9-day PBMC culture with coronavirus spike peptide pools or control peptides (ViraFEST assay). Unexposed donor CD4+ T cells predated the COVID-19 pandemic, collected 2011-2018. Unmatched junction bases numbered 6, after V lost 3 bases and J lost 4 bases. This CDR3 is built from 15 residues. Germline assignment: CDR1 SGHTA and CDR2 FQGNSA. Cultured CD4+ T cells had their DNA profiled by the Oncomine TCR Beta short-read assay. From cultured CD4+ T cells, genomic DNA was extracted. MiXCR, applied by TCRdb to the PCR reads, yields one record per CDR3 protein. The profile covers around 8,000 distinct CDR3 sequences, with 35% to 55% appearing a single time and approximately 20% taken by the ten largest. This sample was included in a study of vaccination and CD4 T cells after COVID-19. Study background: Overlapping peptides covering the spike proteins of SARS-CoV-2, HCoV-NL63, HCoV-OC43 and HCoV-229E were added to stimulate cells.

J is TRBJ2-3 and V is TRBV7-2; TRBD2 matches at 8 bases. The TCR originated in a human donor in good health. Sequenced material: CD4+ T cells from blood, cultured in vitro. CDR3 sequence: CASSFRGGNSDTQYF. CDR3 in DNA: TGTGCCAGCAGCTTTCGGGGGGGGAACTCAGATACGCAGTATTTT.